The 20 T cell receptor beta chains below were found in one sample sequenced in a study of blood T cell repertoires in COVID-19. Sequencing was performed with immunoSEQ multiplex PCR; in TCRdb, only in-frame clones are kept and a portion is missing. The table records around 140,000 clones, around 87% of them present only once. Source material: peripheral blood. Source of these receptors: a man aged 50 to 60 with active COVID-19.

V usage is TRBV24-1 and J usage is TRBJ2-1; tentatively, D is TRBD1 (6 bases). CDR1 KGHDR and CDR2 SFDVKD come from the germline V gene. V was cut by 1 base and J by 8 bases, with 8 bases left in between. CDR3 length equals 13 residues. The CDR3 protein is CATSDFRGYEQFF. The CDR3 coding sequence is TGTGCCACCAGTGATTTCAGGGGTTATGAGCAGTTCTTC.

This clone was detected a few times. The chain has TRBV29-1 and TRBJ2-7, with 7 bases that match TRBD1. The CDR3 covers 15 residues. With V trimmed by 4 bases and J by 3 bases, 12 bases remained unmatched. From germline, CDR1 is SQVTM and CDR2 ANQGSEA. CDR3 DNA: TGCAGCGTTGTTGGGACAGAACAAAGGAACTACGAGCAGTACTTC. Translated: CSVVGTEQRNYEQYF.

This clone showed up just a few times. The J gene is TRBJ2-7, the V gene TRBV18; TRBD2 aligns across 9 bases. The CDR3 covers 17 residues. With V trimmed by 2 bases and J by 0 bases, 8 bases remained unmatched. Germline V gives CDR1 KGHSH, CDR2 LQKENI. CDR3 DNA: TGTGCCAGCTCACCAGTGACTAGCGGTTCGAGCTCCTACGAGCAGTACTTC. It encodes CASSPVTSGSSSYEQYF.

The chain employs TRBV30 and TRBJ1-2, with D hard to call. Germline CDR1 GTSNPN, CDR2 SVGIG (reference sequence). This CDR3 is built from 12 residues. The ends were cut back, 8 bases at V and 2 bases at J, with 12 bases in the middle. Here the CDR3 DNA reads TGTGCCGTAAGCTCTTTCAACTATGGCTACACCTTC. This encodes CAVSSFNYGYTF.

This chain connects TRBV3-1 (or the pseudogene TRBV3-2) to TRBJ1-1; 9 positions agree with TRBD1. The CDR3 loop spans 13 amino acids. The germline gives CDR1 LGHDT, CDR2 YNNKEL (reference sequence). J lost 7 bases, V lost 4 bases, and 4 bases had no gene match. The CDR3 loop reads CASSRRQGVEAFF. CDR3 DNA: TGTGCCAGCAGCCGAAGACAGGGGGTTGAAGCTTTCTTT.

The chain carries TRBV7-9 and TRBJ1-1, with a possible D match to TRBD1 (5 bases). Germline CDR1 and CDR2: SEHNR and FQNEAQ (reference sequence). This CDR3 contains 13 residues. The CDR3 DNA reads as TGTATGTTGCAGGAGGGGCTGAACACTGAAGCTTTCTTT. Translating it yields CMLQEGLNTEAFF.

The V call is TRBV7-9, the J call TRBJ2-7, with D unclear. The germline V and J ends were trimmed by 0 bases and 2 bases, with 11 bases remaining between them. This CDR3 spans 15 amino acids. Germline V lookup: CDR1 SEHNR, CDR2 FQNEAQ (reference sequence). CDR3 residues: CASSLAPHGAYEQYF. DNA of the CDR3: TGTGCCAGCAGCTTAGCCCCCCACGGAGCCTACGAGCAGTACTTC.

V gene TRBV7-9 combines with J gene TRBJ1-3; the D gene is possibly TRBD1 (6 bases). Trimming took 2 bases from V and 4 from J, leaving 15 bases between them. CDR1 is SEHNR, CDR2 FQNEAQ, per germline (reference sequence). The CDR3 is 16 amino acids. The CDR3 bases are TGTGCCAGCAGCTTAAATACAGGGAATTCGGGAAACACCATATATTTT. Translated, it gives CASSLNTGNSGNTIYF.

The CDR3 protein is CASRPGLTSGNTIYF. DNA of the CDR3: TGTGCCAGCAGACCCGGACTGACATCTGGAAACACCATATATTTT. The chain couples TRBV6-5 to TRBJ1-3; D remains ambiguous. The V gene lost 6 bases and the J gene lost 1 base, with 13 bases spanning the gap. Germline CDR1 reads MNHEY; CDR2 reads SVGAGI. CDR3 length: 15 residues.

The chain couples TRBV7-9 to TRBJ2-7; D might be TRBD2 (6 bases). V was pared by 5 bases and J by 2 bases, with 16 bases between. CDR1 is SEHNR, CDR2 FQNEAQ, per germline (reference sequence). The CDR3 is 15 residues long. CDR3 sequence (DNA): TGTGCCAGCAGCCCCGAGGGACTGGGAGCCTACGAGCAGTACTTC. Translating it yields CASSPEGLGAYEQYF.

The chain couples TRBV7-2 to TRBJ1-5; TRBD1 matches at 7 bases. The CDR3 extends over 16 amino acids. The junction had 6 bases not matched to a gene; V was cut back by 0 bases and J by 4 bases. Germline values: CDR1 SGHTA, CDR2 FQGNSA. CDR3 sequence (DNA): TGTGCCAGCAGCTTAGCTTCCAGGGGGACGAATCAGCCCCAGCATTTT. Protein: CASSLASRGTNQPQHF.

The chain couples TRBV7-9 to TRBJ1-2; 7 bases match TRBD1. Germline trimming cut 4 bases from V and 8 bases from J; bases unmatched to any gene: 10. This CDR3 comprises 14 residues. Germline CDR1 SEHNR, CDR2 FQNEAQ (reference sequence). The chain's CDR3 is CASSSGRGRGGYTF. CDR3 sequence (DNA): TGTGCCAGCAGCTCCGGAAGGGGGCGAGGGGGCTACACCTTC.

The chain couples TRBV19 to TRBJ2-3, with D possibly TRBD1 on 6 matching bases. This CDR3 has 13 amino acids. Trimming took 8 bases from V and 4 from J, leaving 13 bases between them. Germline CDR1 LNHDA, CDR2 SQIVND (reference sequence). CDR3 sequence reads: CASVQTGADTQYF. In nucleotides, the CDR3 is TGTGCCAGTGTTCAGACAGGAGCAGATACGCAGTATTTT.

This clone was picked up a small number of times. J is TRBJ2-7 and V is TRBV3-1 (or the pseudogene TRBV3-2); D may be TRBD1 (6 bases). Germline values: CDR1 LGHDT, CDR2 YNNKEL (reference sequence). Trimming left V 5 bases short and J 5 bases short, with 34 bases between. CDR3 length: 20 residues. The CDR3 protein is CASSYLKTNHPPQGINEQYF. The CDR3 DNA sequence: TGTGCCAGCAGCTACCTAAAAACCAATCACCCACCCCAGGGGATAAACGAGCAGTACTTC.

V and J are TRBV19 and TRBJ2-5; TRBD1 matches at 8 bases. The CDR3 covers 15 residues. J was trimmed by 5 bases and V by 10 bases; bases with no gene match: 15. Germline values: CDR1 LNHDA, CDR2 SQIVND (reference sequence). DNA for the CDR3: TGTGCCACCTCAAATTCAGGGGGCTGGATGGAGACCCAGTACTTC. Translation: CATSNSGGWMETQYF.

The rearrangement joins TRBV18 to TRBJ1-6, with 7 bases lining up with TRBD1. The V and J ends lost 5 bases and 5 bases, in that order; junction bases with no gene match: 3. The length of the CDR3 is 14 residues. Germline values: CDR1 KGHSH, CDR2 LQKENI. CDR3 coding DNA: TGTGCCAGCTCATCGGACAGGAATAATTCACCCCTCCACTTT. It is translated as CASSSDRNNSPLHF.

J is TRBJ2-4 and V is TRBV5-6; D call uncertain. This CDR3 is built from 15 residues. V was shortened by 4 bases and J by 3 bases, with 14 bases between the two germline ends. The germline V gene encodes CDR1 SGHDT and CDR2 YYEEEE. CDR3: CASSRSQVLKNIQYF. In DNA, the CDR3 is TGTGCCAGCAGCCGTAGTCAGGTCCTCAAAAACATTCAGTACTTC.

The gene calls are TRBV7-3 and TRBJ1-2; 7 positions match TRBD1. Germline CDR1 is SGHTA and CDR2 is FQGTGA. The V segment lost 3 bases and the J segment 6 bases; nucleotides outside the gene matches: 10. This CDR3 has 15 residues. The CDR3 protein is CASSFQPGQRHGYTF. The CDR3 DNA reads TGTGCCAGCAGCTTCCAACCGGGACAGCGCCATGGCTACACCTTC.

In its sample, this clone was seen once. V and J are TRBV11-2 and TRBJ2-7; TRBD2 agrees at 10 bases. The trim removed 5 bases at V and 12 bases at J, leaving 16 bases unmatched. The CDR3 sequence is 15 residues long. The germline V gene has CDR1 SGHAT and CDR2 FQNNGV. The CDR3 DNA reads TGTGCCAGCAGCGACCCTCCGGGACTAGCGACAAGGCCGTACTTC. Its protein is CASSDPPGLATRPYF.

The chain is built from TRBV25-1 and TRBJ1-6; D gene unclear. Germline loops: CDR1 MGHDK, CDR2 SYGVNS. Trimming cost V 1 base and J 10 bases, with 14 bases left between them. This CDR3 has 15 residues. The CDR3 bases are TGTGCCAGCAGTGAATCCGGTATGGTGGGCTCACCCCTCCACTTT. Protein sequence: CASSESGMVGSPLHF.